One and the same sample provided the 17 T cell receptor beta chains below, sequenced in a study of T cells in Graves' hyperthyroidism and ophthalmopathy. TCR beta CDR3 sequences were amplified from RNA transcripts. Carried out on the TCR CDR3, a first-round RT-PCR used the HTBI primer set. TCRdb ran MiXCR on the multiplex PCR reads and lists one entry per CDR3 protein. Found here are a few hundred thousand distinct CDR3 sequences, 13% to 15% of them singletons; the top ten hold about 21%. The sequenced sample consisted of blood. These receptors were obtained from a woman in her sixties with Graves' ophthalmopathy.

This clonotype appeared many times. This chain joins TRBV18 and TRBJ2-1; TRBD2 aligns across 7 bases. The junction had 11 bases not matched to a gene; V was cut back by 6 bases and J by 6 bases. The CDR3 extends over 15 amino acids. Germline V lookup: CDR1 KGHSH, CDR2 LQKENI. This CDR3 reads CASSKPQREGNEQFF. Written as DNA, the CDR3 is TGTGCCAGCTCCAAGCCCCAGCGGGAAGGCAATGAGCAGTTCTTC.

This clonotype was detected a few times. The CDR3 loop reads CASSGERGSYNEQFF. The CDR3 DNA reads TGTGCCAGCAGCGGGGAGAGGGGCTCCTACAATGAGCAGTTCTTC. This chain joins TRBV6-1 and TRBJ2-1; D may correspond to TRBD1 or TRBD2 (5 bases each). This CDR3 is built from 15 residues. Germline assignment: CDR1 MNHNS and CDR2 SASEGT. The V end was cut by 6 bases, the J end by 0 bases, with 12 bases between.

This clonotype was seen many times. The chain employs TRBV28 and TRBJ1-6, with 10 bases identical to TRBD1. V gave up 5 bases and J gave up 9 bases; unmatched junction bases: 7. The germline gives CDR1 MDHEN, CDR2 SYDVKM. This CDR3 spans 15 amino acids. The CDR3 DNA sequence: TGTGCCAGCAGTCGGACAGGGGGAGGTGGTTCACCCCTCCACTTT. Translated: CASSRTGGGGSPLHF.

This clonotype was counted between two and nine times. The rearrangement joins TRBV9 to TRBJ1-4; D is ambiguous. Germline CDR1 SGDLS, CDR2 YYNGEE. Trimming left V 0 bases short and J 1 base short, with 1 base between. The CDR3 runs to 13 residues. The CDR3: CASSVGTNEKLFF. The CDR3 DNA reads as TGTGCCAGCAGCGTAGGAACTAATGAAAAACTGTTTTTT.

This clonotype was seen many times. This sequence joins TRBV30 and TRBJ2-5; D is ambiguous. V gave up 3 bases and J gave up 5 bases, with 7 bases separating them. The CDR3 has 11 amino acids. Germline-derived CDR1 and CDR2 are GTSNPN and SVGIG (reference sequence). CDR3 amino acids: CAWSQRETQYF. DNA for the CDR3: TGTGCCTGGAGCCAACGGGAGACCCAGTACTTC.

The CDR3: CASSQTSGRTEQFF. The DNA of the CDR3 is TGTGCCAGCAGCCAAACTAGCGGGAGGACGGAGCAGTTCTTC. The V gene is TRBV3-1, the J gene TRBJ2-1; 12 bases are a match to TRBD2. J gave up 10 bases and V 2 bases, and 3 bases lay outside the gene matches. Germline CDR1 LGHDT, CDR2 YNNKEL (reference sequence). CDR3 length equals 14 residues.

In this sample, this clonotype turned up many times. The chain combines TRBV11-3 with TRBJ2-2; weak D call: TRBD1 (5 bases). The CDR3 extends over 13 amino acids. Trimming left V 5 bases short and J 3 bases short, with 7 bases between. CDR1 and CDR2 from the germline V gene are SGHNT and YENEEA. For the CDR3, the DNA is TGTGCCAGCAGCCCAGGGTACACCGGGGAGCTGTTTTTT. This translates into CASSPGYTGELFF.

In its sample, this clonotype was seen a few times. The chain has TRBV7-9 and TRBJ2-5; TRBD1 is a possible D gene (7 bases). The CDR3 has 16 residues. Trimming pared 2 bases from V and 5 bases from J, leaving 18 bases between. Germline-derived CDR1 and CDR2 are SEHNR and FQNEAQ (reference sequence). This chain's CDR3 is CASSLLTGSGGETQYF. CDR3 nucleotides: TGTGCCAGCAGCTTACTAACGGGGTCAGGGGGGGAGACCCAGTACTTC. Together with reference TRBV7-9 and TRBJ2-5, the CDR3 gives the full variable domain: DTGVSQNPRHKITKRGQNVTFRCDPISEHNRLYWYRQTLGQGPEFLTYFQNEAQLEKSRLLSDRFSAERPKGSFSTLEIQRTEQGDSAMYLCASSLLTGSGGETQYFGPGTRLLVL.

In its sample, this clonotype was seen many times. The chain couples TRBV28 to TRBJ2-7; TRBD1 aligns across 7 bases. Trimming took 2 bases from V and 7 from J; bases not matched to a gene: 11. The CDR3 is 15 amino acids. Germline V gene lookup returns CDR1 MDHEN and CDR2 SYDVKM. CDR3 nucleotides: TGTGCCAGCAGTTTAGGGTACAAAGGGGGCTGGGAGCAGTACTTC. Residues: CASSLGYKGGWEQYF.

In this sample, this clonotype turned up many times. The chain uses TRBV7-9 and TRBJ2-5; D might be TRBD1 or TRBD2, each matching 5 bases. There are 13 residues in the CDR3. Germline-derived CDR1 and CDR2 are SEHNR and FQNEAQ (reference sequence). V was shortened by 10 bases and J by 9 bases, with 21 bases between the two germline ends. The CDR3 nucleotides read TGTGCCAACCAACGGGGACCAGGGTTTCCCCAGTACTTC. Translation: CANQRGPGFPQYF.

This clonotype was counted ten times or more. The chain joins TRBV2 to TRBJ1-2, with D maybe TRBD1 (5 bases). Trimming shortened V by 3 bases and J by 8 bases, and 13 bases separated the two germline ends. This CDR3 is built from 13 residues. Germline lookup yields CDR1 SNHLY and CDR2 FYNNEI. The CDR3 loop is CASSEIQGSGYTF. In nucleotides, the CDR3 is TGTGCCAGCAGTGAGATTCAGGGATCCGGCTACACCTTC. Filled out from reference TRBV2 and TRBJ1-2, the complete variable domain reads EPEVTQTPSHQVTQMGQEVILRCVPISNHLYFYWYRQILGQKVEFLVSFYNNEISEKSEIFDDQFSVERPDGSNFTLKIRSTKLEDSAMYFCASSEIQGSGYTFGSGTRLTVV.

This clonotype was counted many times. The rearrangement uses TRBV2 and TRBJ2-3, with TRBD2 matching over 10 bases. Germline-derived CDR1 and CDR2 are SNHLY and FYNNEI. The CDR3 sequence is 14 residues long. V shed 7 bases and J 6 bases; nucleotides not matched to a gene: 7. The CDR3 region is CASTKASGSDTQYF. CDR3 bases: TGTGCCAGCACGAAGGCTAGCGGGAGTGATACGCAGTATTTT.

The V call is TRBV6-1, the J call TRBJ1-6; D perhaps matches TRBD1 (5 bases). Germline V gives CDR1 MNHNS, CDR2 SASEGT. The CDR3 sequence is 16 residues long. V was pared by 0 bases and J by 5 bases, with 11 bases between. The CDR3 bases are TGTGCCAGCAGTGAAGCGACCAGGGTGGATAATTCACCCCTCCACTTT. This translates into CASSEATRVDNSPLHF.

The chain is built from TRBV6-9 and TRBJ1-6; 7 positions match TRBD1. V lost 3 bases to trimming and J lost 7 bases; unmatched junction nucleotides: 6. CDR1 and CDR2 from the germline V gene are MNHGY and SVAAGI. The CDR3 is 15 residues long. CDR3 DNA: TGTGCCAGCAGTTACGGGGGACAGCACAATTCACCCCTCCACTTT. Its protein is CASSYGGQHNSPLHF.

This clonotype was seen repeatedly, ten times or more. This chain connects TRBV18 to TRBJ2-7; TRBD1 matches at 8 bases. There are 15 residues in the CDR3. The V segment lost 6 bases and the J segment 4 bases; nucleotides outside the gene matches: 11. Germline CDR1 reads KGHSH; CDR2 reads LQKENI. The CDR3: CASSPTGTGLYEQYF. The DNA of the CDR3 is TGTGCCAGCTCTCCTACCGGGACAGGTCTTTACGAGCAGTACTTC.

In its sample, this clonotype was seen many times. V gene TRBV2 combines with J gene TRBJ2-7, with 7 bases aligning to TRBD1. The germline gives CDR1 SNHLY, CDR2 FYNNEI. The V gene end was trimmed by 5 bases and the J gene end by 6 bases; junction bases not matched to a gene: 7. The CDR3 consists of 13 residues. This CDR3 is CASSPGRGPEQYF. The CDR3 nucleotides read TGTGCCAGCAGTCCGGGTAGGGGGCCCGAGCAGTACTTC.

This clonotype was seen repeatedly, ten times or more. V and J are TRBV14 and TRBJ2-5; possible D gene TRBD1, 5 bases. Germline CDR1 is SGHDN and CDR2 is FVKESK. Trimming pared 1 base from V and 5 bases from J, leaving 20 bases between. CDR3 size: 17 residues. CDR3 loop: CASSQGTVGHSRETQYF. For the CDR3, the DNA is TGTGCCAGCAGCCAAGGCACCGTCGGACACTCCCGGGAGACCCAGTACTTC. Combining the CDR3 with reference TRBV14 and TRBJ2-5 gives the whole variable domain EAGVTQFPSHSVIEKGQTVTLRCDPISGHDNLYWYRRVMGKEIKFLLHFVKESKQDESGMPNNRFLAERTGGTYSTLKVQPAELEDSGVYFCASSQGTVGHSRETQYFGPGTRLLVL.